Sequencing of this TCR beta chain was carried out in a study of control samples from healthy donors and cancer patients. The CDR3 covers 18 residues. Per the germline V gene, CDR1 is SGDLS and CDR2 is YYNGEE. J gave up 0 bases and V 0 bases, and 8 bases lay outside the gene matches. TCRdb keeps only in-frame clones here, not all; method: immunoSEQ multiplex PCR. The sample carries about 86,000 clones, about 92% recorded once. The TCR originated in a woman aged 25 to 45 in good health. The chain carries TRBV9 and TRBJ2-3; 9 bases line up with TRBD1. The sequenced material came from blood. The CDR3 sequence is CASSVAQGGQGSTDTQYF. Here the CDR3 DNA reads TGTGCCAGCAGCGTAGCCCAGGGAGGACAGGGGAGCACAGATACGCAGTATTTT.